The TCR beta chain described here comes from a study of CD8 T cells in ankylosing spondylitis. Study-level findings and limits: Past research had described some motif variants in reactive arthritis synovial fluid and blood. Within matched ankylosing spondylitis synovial fluid, disease-linked clones were reportedly significantly enriched. Clones linked to disease, bearing a CD8+ phenotype, were relatively rare in peripheral blood.

Making use of molecular barcodes, quantitative 5'-RACE generated TCR beta libraries. Using its own MiXCR run on the 5' RACE reads, TCRdb lists one record per CDR3 protein. Among about 270,000 distinct CDR3 sequences listed, roughly a third were seen once. About this clonotype: The target antigen is unknown.

V was clipped by 4 bases and J by 6 bases, with 11 bases between them. Per germline, CDR1 SEHNR and CDR2 FQNEAQ (reference sequence). The CDR3 runs 13 residues. The clonotype comes from a male donor with ankylosing spondylitis or in good health (not recorded which). The sequencing input was blood, either unsorted or a sorted T cell fraction (not recorded which). V is TRBV7-9 and J is TRBJ2-3; D is perhaps TRBD1 (6 bases). The CDR3 protein is CASSYDRRDTQYF. The CDR3 nucleotides read TGTGCCAGCAGCTACGACAGGAGGGATACGCAGTATTTT.